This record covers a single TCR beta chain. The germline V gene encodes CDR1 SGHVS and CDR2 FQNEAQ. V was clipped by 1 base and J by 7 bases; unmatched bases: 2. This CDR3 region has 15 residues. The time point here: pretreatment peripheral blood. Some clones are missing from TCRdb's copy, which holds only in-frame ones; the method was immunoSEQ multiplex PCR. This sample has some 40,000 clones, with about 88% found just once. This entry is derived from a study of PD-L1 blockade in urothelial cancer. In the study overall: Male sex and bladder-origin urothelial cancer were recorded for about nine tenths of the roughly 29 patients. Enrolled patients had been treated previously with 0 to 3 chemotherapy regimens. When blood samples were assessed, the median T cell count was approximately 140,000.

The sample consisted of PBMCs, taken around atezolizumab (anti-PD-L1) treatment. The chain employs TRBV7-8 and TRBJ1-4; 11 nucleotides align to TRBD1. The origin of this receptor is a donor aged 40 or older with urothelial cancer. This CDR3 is CASSLGGTGGEKLFF. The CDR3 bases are TGTGCCAGCAGCTTAGGAGGGACAGGGGGTGAAAAACTGTTTTTT.